Each of the 7 T cell receptor beta chains below was sequenced from the same sample in a study of blood T cell repertoires in COVID-19. Here immunoSEQ multiplex PCR was the method, and the copy in TCRdb shows in-frame clones only, minus some. The table shows 200,000 to 250,000 clones, with around 87% occurring only once. Sequenced: peripheral blood. The source of these receptors is a man in his 60s with acute or convalescent COVID-19.

CDR3 sequence: CASSLFPSGGREWGNQPQHF. Here the CDR3 DNA reads TGTGCCAGCAGCCTATTCCCCTCCGGGGGGAGGGAATGGGGCAATCAGCCCCAGCATTTT. V usage is TRBV28 and J usage is TRBJ1-5, with D tentatively TRBD1 (5 bases). Germline lookup yields CDR1 MDHEN and CDR2 SYDVKM. This CDR3 is 20 amino acids long. The V end lost 6 bases, the J end lost 2 bases, and 29 bases lay between the germline ends.

CDR3 sequence: CASSPRRQGSSETQYF. CDR3 sequence (DNA): TGTGCCAGTAGTCCCCGCCGCCAGGGGAGCTCAGAGACCCAGTACTTC. The chain joins TRBV19 to TRBJ2-5; TRBD1 might be the D (6 bases). From germline, CDR1 is LNHDA and CDR2 SQIVND (reference sequence). This CDR3 is 16 amino acids long. Trimming took off 5 bases at V and 4 bases at J, with 20 bases between the two ends.

This chain uses TRBV3-1 (or the pseudogene TRBV3-2) with TRBJ2-3; maybe TRBD2 (5 bases). Between the trimmed V and J ends, which lost 4 bases and 0 bases, there was a span of 8 bases. Germline CDR1 is LGHDT and CDR2 is YNNKEL (reference sequence). This CDR3 is 14 amino acids long. CDR3 nucleotide sequence: TGTGCCAGCAGCCTACGGACTAGCACAGATACGCAGTATTTT. Translated: CASSLRTSTDTQYF.

The chain employs TRBV11-2 and TRBJ2-5; the D is unclear. Germline values: CDR1 SGHAT, CDR2 FQNNGV. Trimming stripped 4 bases from V and 6 bases from J, with 12 bases between. The CDR3 loop spans 13 amino acids. The CDR3 sequence is CASSSGQEKTQYF. The CDR3 coding sequence is TGTGCCAGCAGCTCAGGTCAGGAAAAGACCCAGTACTTC.

The rearrangement links TRBV3-1 (or the pseudogene TRBV3-2) to TRBJ1-2; TRBD1 agrees at 10 bases. Looked up from germline, CDR1 is LGHDT and CDR2 is YNNKEL (reference sequence). J gave up 7 bases and V 0 bases, and 8 bases lay outside the gene matches. CDR3 length equals 16 residues. The CDR3, as DNA: TGTGCCAGCAGCCAAGATAGGGGGACAGGGGAGCTTGGCTACACCTTC. Protein product: CASSQDRGTGELGYTF.

V usage is TRBV5-1 and J usage is TRBJ1-3; the D gene is possibly TRBD1 (6 bases). The CDR3 consists of 15 residues. The germline gives CDR1 SGHRS, CDR2 YFSETQ. V shed 2 bases and J shed 0 bases, with 9 bases lying between them. CDR3 protein: CASSLQGLSGNTIYF. CDR3 in DNA: TGCGCCAGCAGCTTACAGGGCCTCTCTGGAAACACCATATATTTT.

The rearrangement uses TRBV5-6 and TRBJ2-1; D unresolved. CDR3 length: 14 amino acids. Trimming left V 1 base short and J 4 bases short, with 9 bases between. Germline lookup yields CDR1 SGHDT and CDR2 YYEEEE. The CDR3 coding sequence is TGTGCCAGCAGCTTGTCCGCGTCTTACAATGAGCAGTTCTTC. Encoded protein: CASSLSASYNEQFF.